The rows below give T cell receptor beta chains drawn from one sample of a study of identifying expanded T cells in peripheral blood. Sequencing was performed with immunoSEQ multiplex PCR; in TCRdb, only in-frame clones are kept and a portion is missing. The repertoire holds more than 45,000 clones, with roughly nine tenths as singletons. The sample comprised blood. These receptors came from a person aged 18 to 70 in good health. Both conserved end residues are part of each CDR3. The order of the fields is clone size, V gene, CDR3 length, J gene, D gene, CDR3 protein, CDR3 DNA. A D gene is named only where the DNA matches it firmly. A row's size may be missing; if present it is once, few, many or a size class.

>-|TRBV9|17|TRBJ1-1|-
CASSVGAGRFANTEAFF
TGTGCCAGCAGCGTCGGCGCGGGACGTTTTGCGAACACTGAAGCTTTCTTT
>-|TRBV28|13|TRBJ1-1|TRBD1
CASRRGQNTEAFF
TGTGCCAGCAGAAGGGGGCAGAACACTGAAGCTTTCTTT
>-|TRBV29-1|14|TRBJ2-1|-
CSVGDSGTPNEQFF
TGCAGCGTTGGAGACTCCGGGACACCCAATGAGCAGTTCTTC
>-|TRBV19|14|TRBJ1-6|-
CASSIGSNNSPLHF
TGTGCCAGTAGTATTGGGTCAAATAATTCACCCCTCCACTTT
>-|TRBV4-1|17|TRBJ1-2|-
CASSQPALGGSNYGYTF
TGCGCCAGCAGCCAACCGGCTCTTGGGGGGTCTAACTATGGCTACACCTTC
>-|TRBV14|13|TRBJ1-1|-
CASSQEEHLEAFF
TGTGCCAGCAGCCAAGAGGAACACCTTGAAGCTTTCTTT
>-|TRBV2|12|TRBJ2-1|-
CASDARLDEQFF
TGTGCCAGCGACGCTAGATTGGATGAGCAGTTCTTC
>-|TRBV7-2|15|TRBJ1-1|TRBD1
CASSIQGATSLEAFF
TGTGCCAGCAGCATACAGGGGGCTACGAGTCTGGAGGCTTTCTTT
>-|TRBV28|13|TRBJ2-7|TRBD2
CASSLGRAYEQYF
TGTGCCAGCAGCCTCGGGAGGGCCTACGAGCAGTACTTC
>-|TRBV5-1|14|TRBJ1-5|-
CASSLEAGDQPQHF
TGCGCCAGCAGCTTGGAGGCAGGGGATCAGCCCCAGCATTTT
>once|TRBV4-2|17|TRBJ2-4|TRBD1
CASSQAGGGIAKNIQYF
TGTGCCAGCAGCCAAGCAGGGGGCGGGATAGCCAAAAACATTCAGTACTTC
>-|TRBV6-9|18|TRBJ2-3|-
CASLRLGWGIVGTDTQYF
TGTGCCAGCCTTCGGTTGGGATGGGGTATCGTCGGCACAGATACGCAGTATTTT
>-|TRBV29-1|11|TRBJ2-5|-
CSGRGGETQYF
TGCAGCGGAAGGGGGGGGGAGACCCAGTACTTC
>few|TRBV7-2|16|TRBJ1-4|TRBD1
CASSYYHGDSNEKLFF
TGTGCCAGCAGCTATTATCATGGGGACAGCAATGAAAAACTGTTTTTT
>-|TRBV7-8|16|TRBJ1-4|TRBD1
CASSLVGTGVGEKLFF
TGTGCCAGCAGCTTAGTTGGGACAGGGGTTGGTGAAAAACTGTTTTTT
>-|TRBV29-1|12|TRBJ2-5|TRBD1
CSVLDRGETQYF
TGCAGCGTGTTGGACAGGGGGGAGACCCAGTACTTC
>-|TRBV29-1|13|TRBJ2-3|-
CSVDGSGSDTQYF
TGCAGCGTTGACGGGAGTGGATCTGATACGCAGTATTTT
>-|TRBV9|16|TRBJ2-3|TRBD2
CASSVGGGSSADTQYF
TGTGCCAGCAGCGTAGGGGGCGGGAGTAGCGCAGATACGCAGTATTTT
>-|TRBV18|12|TRBJ2-3|-
CASSHRPDTQYF
TGTGCCAGCTCACATCGGCCAGATACGCAGTATTTT
>-|TRBV10-3|13|TRBJ2-4|-
CAIKAGAGDIQYF
TGTGCCATCAAGGCGGGAGCAGGGGACATTCAGTACTTC
>once|TRBV11-2|13|TRBJ2-5|-
CASSLLSQETQYF
TGTGCCAGCAGCTTATTATCCCAAGAGACCCAGTACTTC
>-|TRBV6-6|12|TRBJ2-3|-
CASSPNGDTQYF
TGTGCCAGCAGCCCCAACGGGGATACGCAGTATTTT
>-|TRBV7-2|17|TRBJ2-7|-
CASSLTVSGGASYEQYF
TGTGCCAGCAGCTTAACAGTCTCGGGGGGCGCCTCCTACGAGCAGTACTTC